The entry below describes one TCR beta chain. The source of the sample is a study of T cell responses to AZD1222 COVID-19 vaccine. Sequenced by immunoSEQ multiplex PCR; TCRdb stores in-frame clones only, minus some. The sample includes 150,000 to 200,000 clones, around 90% of them seen just once. Trimming shortened V by 4 bases and J by 5 bases, and 14 bases separated the two germline ends. The CDR3 has 14 amino acids. Germline CDR1 is SGHRS and CDR2 is YFSETQ. The TCR originated in an adult who received the MenACWY meningococcal vaccine as a control. Sequencing used peripheral blood, obtained 28 days after the second dose of the MenACWY control vaccine. The chain employs TRBV5-1 and TRBJ2-3, with D perhaps matching TRBD2 (6 bases). This chain's CDR3 is CASSPGLSGDTQYF. The CDR3 coding sequence is TGCGCCAGCAGCCCAGGACTATCTGGAGATACGCAGTATTTT.